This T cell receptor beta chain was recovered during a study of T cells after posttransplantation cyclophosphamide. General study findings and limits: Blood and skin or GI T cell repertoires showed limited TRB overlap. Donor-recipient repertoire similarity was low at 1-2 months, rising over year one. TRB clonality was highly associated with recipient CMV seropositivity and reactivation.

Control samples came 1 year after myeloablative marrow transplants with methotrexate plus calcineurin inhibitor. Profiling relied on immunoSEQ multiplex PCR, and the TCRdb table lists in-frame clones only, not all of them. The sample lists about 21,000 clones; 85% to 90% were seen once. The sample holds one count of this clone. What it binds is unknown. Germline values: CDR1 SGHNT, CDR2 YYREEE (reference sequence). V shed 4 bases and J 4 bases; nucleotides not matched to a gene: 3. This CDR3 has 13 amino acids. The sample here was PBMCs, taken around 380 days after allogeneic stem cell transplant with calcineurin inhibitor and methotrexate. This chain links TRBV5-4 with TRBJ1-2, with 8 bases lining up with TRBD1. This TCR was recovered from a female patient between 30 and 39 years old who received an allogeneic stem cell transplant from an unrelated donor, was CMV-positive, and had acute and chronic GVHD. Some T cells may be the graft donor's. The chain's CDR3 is CASSLDRAYGYTF. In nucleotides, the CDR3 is TGTGCCAGCAGCCTGGACAGGGCCTATGGCTACACCTTC. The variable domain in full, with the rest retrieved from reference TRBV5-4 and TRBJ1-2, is ETGVTQSPTHLIKTRGQQVTLRCSSQSGHNTVSWYQQALGQGPQFIFQYYREEENGRGNFPPRFSGLQFPNYSSELNVNALELDDSALYLCASSLDRAYGYTFGSGTRLTVV.